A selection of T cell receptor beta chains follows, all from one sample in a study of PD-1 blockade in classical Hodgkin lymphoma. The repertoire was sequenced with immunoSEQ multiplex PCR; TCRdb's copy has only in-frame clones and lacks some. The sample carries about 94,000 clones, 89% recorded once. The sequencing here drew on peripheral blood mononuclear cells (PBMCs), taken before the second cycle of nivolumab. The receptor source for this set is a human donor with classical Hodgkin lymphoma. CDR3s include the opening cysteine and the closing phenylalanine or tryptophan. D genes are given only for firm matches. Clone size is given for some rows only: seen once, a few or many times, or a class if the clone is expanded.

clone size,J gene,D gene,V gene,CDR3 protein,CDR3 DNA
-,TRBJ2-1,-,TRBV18,CASSWATGGSNNEQFF,TGTGCCAGCTCATGGGCTACGGGTGGTTCGAACAATGAGCAGTTCTTC
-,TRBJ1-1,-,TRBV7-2,CASSVQGFTEAFF,TGTGCCAGCAGCGTCCAGGGGTTCACTGAAGCTTTCTTT
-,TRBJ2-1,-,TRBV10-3,CAIRTGSGSYNEQFF,TGTGCCATCAGAACAGGGTCGGGTTCCTACAATGAGCAGTTCTTC
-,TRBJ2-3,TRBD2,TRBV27,CASSYLTTSGSTDTQYF,TGTGCCAGCAGTTATCTTACGACTAGCGGGAGTACAGATACGCAGTATTTT
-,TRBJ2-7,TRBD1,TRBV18,CASSPAGGFYEQYF,TGTGCCAGCTCACCCGCAGGGGGCTTCTACGAGCAGTACTTC
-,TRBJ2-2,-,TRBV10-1,CASSDRNTGELFF,TGCGCCAGCAGTGACCGAAACACCGGGGAGCTGTTTTTT
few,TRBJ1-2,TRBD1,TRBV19,CASSPNDRGYGYTF,TGTGCCAGTAGTCCGAACGACAGGGGCTATGGCTACACCTTC
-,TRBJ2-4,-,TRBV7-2,CASSLWPLGDIQYF,TGTGCCAGCAGCTTATGGCCCCTAGGAGACATTCAGTACTTC
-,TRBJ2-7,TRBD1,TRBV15,CATSGGTGSSYEQYF,TGTGCCACCAGCGGTGGGACAGGGAGCTCCTACGAGCAGTACTTC
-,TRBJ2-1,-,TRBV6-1,CASSPRMRAGDEQFF,TGTGCCAGCAGTCCACGCATGAGGGCTGGGGATGAGCAGTTCTTC
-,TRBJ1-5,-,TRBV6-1,CASSIGALQPQHF,TGTGCCAGCAGCATCGGGGCATTACAGCCCCAGCATTTT
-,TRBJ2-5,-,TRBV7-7,CASSRGETQYF,TGTGCTAGCAGCCGGGGAGAGACCCAGTACTTC
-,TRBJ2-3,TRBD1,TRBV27,CASSWGQGEDTQYF,TGTGCCAGCAGTTGGGGACAGGGTGAGGATACGCAGTATTTT
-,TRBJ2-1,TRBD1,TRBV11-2,CASSLEGQIYNEQFF,TGTGCCAGCAGCTTAGAGGGACAGATCTACAATGAGCAGTTCTTC
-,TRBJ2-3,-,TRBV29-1,CSVLGDTTDTQYF,TGCAGCGTTCTAGGGGACACCACAGATACGCAGTATTTT
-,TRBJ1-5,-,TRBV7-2,CASSLVLGGADQPQHF,TGTGCCAGCAGCTTAGTCCTTGGGGGGGCGGATCAGCCCCAGCATTTT
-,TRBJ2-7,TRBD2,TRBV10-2,CATTPSGRWIVEQYF,TGCGCCACCACCCCAAGCGGGAGGTGGATTGTGGAGCAGTACTTC
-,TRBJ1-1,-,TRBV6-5,CASSYGQDTEAFF,TGTGCCAGCAGTTACGGGCAGGACACTGAAGCTTTCTTT
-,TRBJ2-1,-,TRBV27,CASSWSIYNEQFF,TGTGCCAGCAGTTGGTCAATTTACAATGAGCAGTTCTTC
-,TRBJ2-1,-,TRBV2,CASSDLGSTVF,TGTGCCAGCAGTGACTTGGGCAGTACCGTCTTC
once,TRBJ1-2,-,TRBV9,CASSASGGTQGYGYTF,TGTGCCAGCAGCGCTTCCGGGGGCACACAGGGCTATGGCTACACCTTC
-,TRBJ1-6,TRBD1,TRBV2,CASSERTQGASPLHF,TGTGCCAGCAGTGAACGTACGCAGGGGGCTTCACCCCTCCACTTT
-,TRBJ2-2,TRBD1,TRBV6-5,CASSPGTGFGELFF,TGTGCCAGCAGTCCCGGGACAGGGTTCGGGGAGCTGTTTTTT
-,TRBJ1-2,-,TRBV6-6,CASSYTAGTTAGGYTF,TGTGCCAGCAGTTACACAGCCGGGACAACTGCGGGCGGCTACACCTTC
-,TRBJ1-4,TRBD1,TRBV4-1,CASSQTGQGASRTNEKLFF,TGCGCCAGCAGCCAAACGGGACAGGGGGCCTCTAGAACTAATGAAAAACTGTTTTTT
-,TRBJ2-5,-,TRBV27,CASSLWGSETQYF,TGTGCCAGCAGTTTATGGGGTTCGGAGACCCAGTACTTC
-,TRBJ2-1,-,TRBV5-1,CASSYAGSYNEQFF,TGCGCCAGCAGCTACGCCGGCTCCTACAATGAGCAGTTCTTC
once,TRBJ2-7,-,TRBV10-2,CASSLGLTFHYEQYF,TGCGCCAGCAGTCTGGGTCTCACTTTCCACTACGAGCAGTACTTC
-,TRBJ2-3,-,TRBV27,CASSTVPPDTQYF,TGTGCCAGCAGCACCGTTCCCCCAGATACGCAGTATTTT